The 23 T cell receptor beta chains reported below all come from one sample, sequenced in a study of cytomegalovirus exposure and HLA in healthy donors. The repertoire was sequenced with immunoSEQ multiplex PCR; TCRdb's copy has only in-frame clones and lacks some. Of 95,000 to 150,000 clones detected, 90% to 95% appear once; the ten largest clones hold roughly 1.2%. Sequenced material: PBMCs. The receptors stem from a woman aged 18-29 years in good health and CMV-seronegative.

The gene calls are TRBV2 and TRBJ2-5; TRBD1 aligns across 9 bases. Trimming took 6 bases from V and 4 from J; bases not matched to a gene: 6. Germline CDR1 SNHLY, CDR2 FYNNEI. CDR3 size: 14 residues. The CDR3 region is CASRLTGGGETQYF. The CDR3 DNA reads TGTGCCAGCAGATTGACAGGGGGTGGAGAGACCCAGTACTTC.

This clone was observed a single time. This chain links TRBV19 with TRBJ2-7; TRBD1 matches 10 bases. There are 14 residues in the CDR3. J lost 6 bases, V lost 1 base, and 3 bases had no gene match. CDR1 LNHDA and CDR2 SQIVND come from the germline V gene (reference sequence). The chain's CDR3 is CASSIATGGSEQYF. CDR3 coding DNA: TGTGCCAGTAGTATAGCGACAGGGGGCAGCGAGCAGTACTTC. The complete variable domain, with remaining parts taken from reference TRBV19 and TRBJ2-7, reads DGGITQSPKYLFRKEGQNVTLSCEQNLNHDAMYWYRQDPGQGLRLIYYSQIVNDFQKGDIAEGYSVSREKKESFPLTVTSAQKNPTAFYLCASSIATGGSEQYFGPGTRLTVT.

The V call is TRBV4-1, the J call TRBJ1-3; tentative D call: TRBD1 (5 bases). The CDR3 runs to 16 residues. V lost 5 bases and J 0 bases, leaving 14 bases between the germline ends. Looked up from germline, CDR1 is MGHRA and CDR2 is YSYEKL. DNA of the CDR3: TGCGCCAGCAGCTTACAGACAGCGAGCTCTGGAAACACCATATATTTT. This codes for CASSLQTASSGNTIYF.

The CDR3 nucleotides are TGTGCCAGCAGAGGGCGGGGTGGCTACACCTTC. As protein: CASRGRGGYTF. The V gene is TRBV2, the J gene TRBJ1-2, with D uncertain. Germline CDR1 is SNHLY and CDR2 is FYNNEI. This CDR3 has 11 amino acids. V was cut by 6 bases and J by 7 bases, with 9 bases left in between.

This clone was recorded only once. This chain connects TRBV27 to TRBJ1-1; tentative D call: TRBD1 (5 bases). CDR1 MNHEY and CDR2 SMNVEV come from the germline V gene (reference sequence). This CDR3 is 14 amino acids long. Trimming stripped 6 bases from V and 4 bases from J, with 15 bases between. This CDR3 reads CASRYQGRGTEAFF. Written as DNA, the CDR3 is TGTGCCAGCAGATATCAGGGCCGAGGCACTGAAGCTTTCTTT.

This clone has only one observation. This CDR3 reads CASSLIGAGVNTGELFF. DNA of the CDR3: TGTGCCAGCAGCTTAATAGGAGCAGGGGTGAACACCGGGGAGCTGTTTTTT. This rearrangement joins TRBV7-9 to TRBJ2-2; possible D gene TRBD1, 6 bases. Trimming stripped 2 bases from V and 1 base from J, with 14 bases between. The CDR3 sequence is 17 residues long. CDR1 and CDR2 (germline): SEHNR, FQNEAQ (reference sequence).

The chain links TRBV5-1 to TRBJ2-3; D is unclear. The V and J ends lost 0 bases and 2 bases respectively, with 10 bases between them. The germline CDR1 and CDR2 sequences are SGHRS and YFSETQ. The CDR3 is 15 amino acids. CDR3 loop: CASSLVMRPTDTQYF. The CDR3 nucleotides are TGCGCCAGCAGCTTGGTAATGAGGCCCACAGATACGCAGTATTTT.

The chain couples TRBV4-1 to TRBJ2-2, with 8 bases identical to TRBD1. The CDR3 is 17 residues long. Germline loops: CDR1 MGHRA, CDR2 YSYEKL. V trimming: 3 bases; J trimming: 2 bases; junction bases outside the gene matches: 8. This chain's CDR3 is CASSQARQGTNTGELFF. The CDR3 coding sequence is TGCGCCAGCAGCCAGGCCAGACAGGGGACCAACACCGGGGAGCTGTTTTTT.

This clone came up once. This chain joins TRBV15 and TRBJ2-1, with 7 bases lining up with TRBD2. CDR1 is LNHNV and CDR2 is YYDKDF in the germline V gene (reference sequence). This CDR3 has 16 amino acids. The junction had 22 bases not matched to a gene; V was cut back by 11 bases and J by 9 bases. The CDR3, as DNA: TGTGCCGTCGGGGTCCCTTGGGGGGGATCCGTCCTTGAGCAGTTCTTC. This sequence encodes CAVGVPWGGSVLEQFF.

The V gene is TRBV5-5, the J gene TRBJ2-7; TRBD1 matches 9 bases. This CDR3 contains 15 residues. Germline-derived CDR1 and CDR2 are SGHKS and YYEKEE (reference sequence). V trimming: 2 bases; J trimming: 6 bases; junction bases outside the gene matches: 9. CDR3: CASSFVPGQGREQYF. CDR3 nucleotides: TGTGCCAGCAGCTTCGTCCCGGGACAGGGACGCGAGCAGTACTTC.

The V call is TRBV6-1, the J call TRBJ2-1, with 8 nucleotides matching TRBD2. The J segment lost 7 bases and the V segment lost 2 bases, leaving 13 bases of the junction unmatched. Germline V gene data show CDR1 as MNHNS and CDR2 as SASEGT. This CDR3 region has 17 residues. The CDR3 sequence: CASSERRGGLEWNEQFF. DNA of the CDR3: TGTGCCAGCAGTGAACGGCGAGGGGGACTAGAGTGGAATGAGCAGTTCTTC.

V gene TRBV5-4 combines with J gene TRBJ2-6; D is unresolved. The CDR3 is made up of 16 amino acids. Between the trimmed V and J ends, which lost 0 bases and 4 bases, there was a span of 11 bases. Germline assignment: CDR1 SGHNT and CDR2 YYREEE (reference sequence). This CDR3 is CASSLADGAGANVLTF. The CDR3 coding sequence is TGTGCCAGCAGCTTGGCCGATGGAGCCGGGGCCAACGTCCTGACTTTC.

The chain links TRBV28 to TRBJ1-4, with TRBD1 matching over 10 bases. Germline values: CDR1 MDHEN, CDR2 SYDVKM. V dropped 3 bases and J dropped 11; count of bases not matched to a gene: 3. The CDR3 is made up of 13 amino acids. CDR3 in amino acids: CASSFGQGDKLFF. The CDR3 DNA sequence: TGTGCCAGCAGTTTCGGACAGGGGGATAAACTGTTTTTT.

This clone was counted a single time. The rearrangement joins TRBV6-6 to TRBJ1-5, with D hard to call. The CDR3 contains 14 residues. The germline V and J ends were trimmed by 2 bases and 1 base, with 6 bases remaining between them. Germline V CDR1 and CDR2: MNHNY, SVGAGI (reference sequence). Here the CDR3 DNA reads TGTGCCAGCAGTTACGGGCAGAGCAATCAGCCCCAGCATTTT. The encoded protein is CASSYGQSNQPQHF.

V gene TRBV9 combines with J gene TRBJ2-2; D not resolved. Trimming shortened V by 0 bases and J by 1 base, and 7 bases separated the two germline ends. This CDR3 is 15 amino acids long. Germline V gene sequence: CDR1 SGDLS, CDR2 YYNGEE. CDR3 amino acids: CASSVDPLNTGELFF. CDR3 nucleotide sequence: TGTGCCAGCAGCGTAGATCCGTTGAACACCGGGGAGCTGTTTTTT.

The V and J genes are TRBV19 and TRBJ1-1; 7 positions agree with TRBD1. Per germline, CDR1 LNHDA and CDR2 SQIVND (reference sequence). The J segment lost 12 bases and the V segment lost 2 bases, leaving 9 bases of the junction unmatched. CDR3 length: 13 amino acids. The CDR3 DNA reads TGTGCCAGTAGTATATCCTTGACAGGGACTCCTTTCTTT. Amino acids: CASSISLTGTPFF. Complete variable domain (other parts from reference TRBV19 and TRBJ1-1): DGGITQSPKYLFRKEGQNVTLSCEQNLNHDAMYWYRQDPGQGLRLIYYSQIVNDFQKGDIAEGYSVSREKKESFPLTVTSAQKNPTAFYLCASSISLTGTPFFGQGTRLTVV.

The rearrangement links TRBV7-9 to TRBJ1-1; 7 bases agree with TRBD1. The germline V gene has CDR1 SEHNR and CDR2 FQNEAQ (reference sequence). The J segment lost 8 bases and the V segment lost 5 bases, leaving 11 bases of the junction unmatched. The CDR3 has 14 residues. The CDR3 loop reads CASSPKTGEAEAFF. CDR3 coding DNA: TGTGCCAGCAGCCCTAAAACAGGGGAGGCCGAAGCTTTCTTT.

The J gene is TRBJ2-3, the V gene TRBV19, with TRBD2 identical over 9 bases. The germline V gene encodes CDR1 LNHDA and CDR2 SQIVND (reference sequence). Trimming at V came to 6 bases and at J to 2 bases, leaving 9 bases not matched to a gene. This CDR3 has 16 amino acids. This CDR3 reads CASSRSQRGDTDTQYF. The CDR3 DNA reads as TGTGCCAGTAGCCGATCCCAGCGGGGGGACACAGATACGCAGTATTTT.

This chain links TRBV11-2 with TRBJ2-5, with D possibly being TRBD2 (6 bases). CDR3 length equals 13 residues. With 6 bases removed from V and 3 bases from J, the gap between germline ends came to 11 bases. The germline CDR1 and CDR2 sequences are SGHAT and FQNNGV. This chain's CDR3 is CASRTSGEETQYF. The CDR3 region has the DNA TGTGCCAGCAGAACTTCGGGGGAAGAGACCCAGTACTTC.

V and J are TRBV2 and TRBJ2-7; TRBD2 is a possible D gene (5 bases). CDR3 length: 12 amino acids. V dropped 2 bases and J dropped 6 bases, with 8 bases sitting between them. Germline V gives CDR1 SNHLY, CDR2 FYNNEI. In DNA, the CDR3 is TGTGCCAGCAGTGAACTCGGGGTCGAGCAGTACTTC. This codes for CASSELGVEQYF.

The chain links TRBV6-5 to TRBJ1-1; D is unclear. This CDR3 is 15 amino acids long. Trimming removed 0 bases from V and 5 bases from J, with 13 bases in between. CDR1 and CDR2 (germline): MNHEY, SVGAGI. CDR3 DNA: TGTGCCAGCAGTTACTCGACGTCGGGTGGTACTGAAGCTTTCTTT. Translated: CASSYSTSGGTEAFF.

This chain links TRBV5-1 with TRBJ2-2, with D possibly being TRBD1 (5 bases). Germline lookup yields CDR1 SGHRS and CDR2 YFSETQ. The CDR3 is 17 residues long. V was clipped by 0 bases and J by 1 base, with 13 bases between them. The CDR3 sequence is CASSLGRQTKNTGELFF. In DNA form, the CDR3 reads TGCGCCAGCAGCTTGGGGAGACAGACAAAGAACACCGGGGAGCTGTTTTTT.

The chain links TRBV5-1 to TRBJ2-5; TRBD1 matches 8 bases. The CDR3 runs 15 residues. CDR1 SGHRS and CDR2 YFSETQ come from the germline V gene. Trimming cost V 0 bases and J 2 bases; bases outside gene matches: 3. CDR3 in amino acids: CASSLVWDRQETQYF. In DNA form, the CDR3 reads TGCGCCAGCAGCTTGGTCTGGGACAGGCAAGAGACCCAGTACTTC.